This T cell receptor beta chain was identified in a study of cytomegalovirus exposure and HLA in healthy donors. Some clones are missing from TCRdb's copy, which holds only in-frame ones; the method was immunoSEQ multiplex PCR. The table lists tens of thousands of clones, 95% to 98% of them singletons. The CDR3 is made up of 12 amino acids. V was trimmed by 4 bases and J by 7 bases, leaving 9 bases between them. Germline loops: CDR1 SGHTA, CDR2 FQGTGA. The chain couples TRBV7-3 to TRBJ2-3; D is unclear. The sample taken for sequencing was PBMCs. This sequence was found in a woman younger than 30 in good health and CMV-seropositive. CDR3 in DNA: TGTGCCAGCAGCTCCAACTTGAATACGCAGTATTTT. Protein product: CASSSNLNTQYF.